The 12 T cell receptor beta chains below all came from one sample that was sequenced in a study of CD8 T cells in ankylosing spondylitis (dated by TCRdb to 2016 to 2017). The library was prepared using 5' RACE. The instrument given in TCRdb is Illumina HiSeq 2500. TCRdb itself trimmed the public reads at Q25 with fastp, ran MiXCR and retained productive beta chains. For every CDR3 protein sequence, its rows merge into one entry that carries the most common genes and DNA. This sample is represented by approximately 540,000 distinct CDR3 sequences; about an eighth of them were singletons. Approximately 7% of the sample goes to the ten largest clones. General conclusions and limits of the study: A TCR beta motif made up of several highly homologous amino acid variants appeared to be characteristic of blood from ankylosing spondylitis patients.

Their cognate antigens are unknown. Sequenced: blood, either unsorted or a sorted T cell fraction (not recorded which). Receptors were obtained from a male donor with ankylosing spondylitis.

This clonotype has a handful of counts. The chain combines TRBV11-2 with TRBJ2-1, with a possible D match to TRBD2 (6 bases). Germline V gives CDR1 SGHAT, CDR2 FQNNGV. The V and J ends lost 3 bases and 8 bases respectively, with 20 bases between them. The CDR3 extends over 16 amino acids. The CDR3: CASSFQLARGRHEQFF. The CDR3 DNA follows: TGTGCCAGCAGCTTCCAACTCGCCCGGGGGAGACATGAGCAGTTCTTC.

There are a few counts of this clonotype. This sequence joins TRBV20-1 and TRBJ2-3; 7 nucleotides agree with TRBD2. Germline V lookup: CDR1 DFQATT, CDR2 SNEGSKA (reference sequence). With 3 bases clipped from V and 3 bases from J, the junction kept 6 bases outside the gene matches. This CDR3 contains 14 residues. CDR3 sequence (DNA): TGCAGTGCTAGTGCGGGAGATGAGACAGATACGCAGTATTTT. It encodes CSASAGDETDTQYF.

This clonotype has more than one count but fewer than ten. The chain recombines TRBV6-1 with TRBJ2-1; 7 bases agree with TRBD1. The CDR3 has 12 amino acids. V shed 8 bases, J shed 4 bases, and the junction held 2 bases outside the gene matches. Germline V lookup: CDR1 MNHNS, CDR2 SASEGT. Here the CDR3 reads CASRDRYNEQFF. The CDR3, as DNA: TGTGCCAGCCGGGACAGATACAATGAGCAGTTCTTC.

The table lists this clonotype with many counts. J is TRBJ2-5 and V is TRBV11-2; no clear D gene. The CDR3 is 14 amino acids. Trimming pared 5 bases from V and 5 bases from J, leaving 15 bases between. From germline, CDR1 is SGHAT and CDR2 FQNNGV. The CDR3 sequence is CASSPRSSRETQYF. CDR3 nucleotides: TGTGCCAGCAGCCCCCGGAGTAGCAGGGAGACCCAGTACTTC.

This clonotype was observed a handful of times. The chain uses TRBV12-3 or TRBV12-4 and TRBJ1-1; 10 bases are a match to TRBD1. The CDR3 has 13 residues. The trim removed 8 bases at V and 4 bases at J, leaving 4 bases unmatched. The CDR3 DNA reads TGTGCCAGCTTCGGACAGGGGGGCACTGAAGCTTTCTTT. Its translation: CASFGQGGTEAFF.

This clonotype was seen repeatedly, ten times or more. The chain links TRBV7-8 to TRBJ2-7; D unresolved. The CDR3 sequence is 12 residues long. Trimming left V 5 bases short and J 4 bases short, with 9 bases between. In germline, CDR1 is SGHVS, CDR2 FQNEAQ. The CDR3, as DNA: TGTGCCAGCAGCCCCGACCGTTACGAGCAGTACGTC. This gives the protein CASSPDRYEQYV.

This clonotype was detected many times. The rearrangement links TRBV12-3 or TRBV12-4 to TRBJ2-1; 8 bases fit TRBD1. The CDR3 spans 12 residues. The V gene end was trimmed by 5 bases and the J gene end by 13 bases; junction bases not matched to a gene: 7. CDR3 sequence: CASSPLGQGQFF. In nucleotides, the CDR3 is TGTGCCAGCAGTCCACTCGGACAGGGCCAGTTCTTC.

The chain links TRBV15 to TRBJ1-2; tentatively, D is TRBD1 (6 bases). CDR1 is LNHNV and CDR2 is YYDKDF in the germline V gene (reference sequence). Trimming stripped 8 bases from V and 3 bases from J, with 13 bases between. The CDR3 consists of 13 residues. CDR3 sequence (DNA): TGTGCCACCGGGCGGGGGGCAGACTATGGCTACACCTTC. Amino acids: CATGRGADYGYTF.

CDR3 DNA sequence: TGTGCCAGCAGCCAGGATGGAGGCGGGAGAGGTTTGGATGAGACCCAGTACTTC. Translated, it gives CASSQDGGGRGLDETQYF. The chain carries TRBV3-1 and TRBJ2-5, with 7 bases identical to TRBD2. The J segment lost 5 bases and the V segment lost 3 bases, leaving 18 bases of the junction unmatched. This CDR3 contains 18 residues. Per the germline V gene, CDR1 is LGHDT and CDR2 is YNNKEL (reference sequence).

The V call is TRBV2, the J call TRBJ2-1; possibly TRBD2 for D (5 bases). This CDR3 spans 16 amino acids. Germline CDR1 and CDR2: SNHLY and FYNNEI. V was clipped by 6 bases and J by 4 bases, with 19 bases between them. The CDR3 DNA reads as TGTGCCAGCAGCAGCATAGTAGGTTCGGGATACAATGAGCAGTTCTTC. Translating gives CASSSIVGSGYNEQFF.

The genes are TRBV7-2 and TRBJ2-7; D unclear. CDR1 and CDR2 (germline): SGHTA, FQGNSA. This CDR3 is built from 15 residues. The V gene lost 1 base and the J gene lost 1 base, with 11 bases spanning the gap. The CDR3 coding sequence is TGTGCCAGCAGCTTAGAAGTTTTAGTTTCCTACGAGCAGTACTTC. Translated, it gives CASSLEVLVSYEQYF. Using reference TRBV7-2 and TRBJ2-7 for the parts outside the CDR3, the full variable domain is GAGVSQSPSNKVTEKGKDVELRCDPISGHTALYWYRQSLGQGLEFLIYFQGNSAPDKSGLPSDRFSAERTGGSVSTLTIQRTQQEDSAVYLCASSLEVLVSYEQYFGPGTRLTVT.

This clonotype was found a few times. J is TRBJ1-1 and V is TRBV29-1; D is unclear. Germline V gene data show CDR1 as SQVTM and CDR2 as ANQGSEA. The CDR3 covers 15 residues. The V gene lost 8 bases and the J gene lost 0 bases, with 19 bases spanning the gap. The CDR3 loop is CSSRPQGGMNTEAFF. CDR3 sequence (DNA): TGCAGCTCCCGGCCCCAAGGAGGGATGAACACTGAAGCTTTCTTT.